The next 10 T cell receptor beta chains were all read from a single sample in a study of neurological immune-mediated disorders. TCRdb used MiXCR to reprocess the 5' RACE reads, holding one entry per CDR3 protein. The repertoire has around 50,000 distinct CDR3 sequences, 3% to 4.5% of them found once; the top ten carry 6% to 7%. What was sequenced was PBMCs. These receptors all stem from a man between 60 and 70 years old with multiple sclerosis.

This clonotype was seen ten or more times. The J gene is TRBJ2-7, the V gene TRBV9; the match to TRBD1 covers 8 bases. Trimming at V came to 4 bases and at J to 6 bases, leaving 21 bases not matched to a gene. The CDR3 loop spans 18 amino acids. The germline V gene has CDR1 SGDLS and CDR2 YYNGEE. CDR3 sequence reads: CASSPLGGGRTGSSEQYF. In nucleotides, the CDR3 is TGTGCCAGCAGCCCCCTTGGTGGGGGTCGGACAGGGTCCAGCGAGCAGTACTTC.

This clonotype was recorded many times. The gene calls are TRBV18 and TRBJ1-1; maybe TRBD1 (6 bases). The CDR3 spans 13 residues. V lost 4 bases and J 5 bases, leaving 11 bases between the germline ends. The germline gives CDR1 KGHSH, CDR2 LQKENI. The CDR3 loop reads CASSLDQGTEAFF. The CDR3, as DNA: TGTGCCAGCTCACTCGATCAGGGGACTGAAGCTTTCTTT. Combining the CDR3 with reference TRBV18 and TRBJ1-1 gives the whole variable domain NAGVMQNPRHLVRRRGQEARLRCSPMKGHSHVYWYRQLPEEGLKFMVYLQKENIIDESGMPKERFSAEFPKEGPSILRIQQVVRGDSAAYFCASSLDQGTEAFFGQGTRLTVV.

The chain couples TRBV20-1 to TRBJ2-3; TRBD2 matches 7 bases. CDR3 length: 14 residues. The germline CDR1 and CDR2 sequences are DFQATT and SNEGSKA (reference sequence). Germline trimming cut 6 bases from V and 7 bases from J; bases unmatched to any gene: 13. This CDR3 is CSAVGRGGRNTQYF. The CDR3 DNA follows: TGCAGTGCAGTAGGAAGGGGAGGGCGGAATACGCAGTATTTT.

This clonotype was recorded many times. Here the CDR3 DNA reads TGCGCCAGCACCGGGCGGGGGTCGAACACTGAAGCTTTCTTT. The encoded protein is CASTGRGSNTEAFF. The chain combines TRBV5-1 with TRBJ1-1; a weak D match, TRBD1 (5 bases). V lost 6 bases to trimming and J lost 1 base, with 13 bases between them. The germline V gene has CDR1 SGHRS and CDR2 YFSETQ. The CDR3 extends over 14 amino acids.

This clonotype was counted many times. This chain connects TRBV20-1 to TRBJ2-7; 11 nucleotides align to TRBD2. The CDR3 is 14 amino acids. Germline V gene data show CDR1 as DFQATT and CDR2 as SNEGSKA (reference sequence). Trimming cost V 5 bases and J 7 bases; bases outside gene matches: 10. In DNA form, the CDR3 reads TGCAGTGCTGAGGACAAGCTAGCGGGAGGTGAGCAGTACTTC. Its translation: CSAEDKLAGGEQYF.

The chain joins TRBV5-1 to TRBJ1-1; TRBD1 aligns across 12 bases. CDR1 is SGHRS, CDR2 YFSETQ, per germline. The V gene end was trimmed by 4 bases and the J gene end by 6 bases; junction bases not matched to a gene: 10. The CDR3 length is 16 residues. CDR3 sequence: CASSPGTGGWGSEAFF. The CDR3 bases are TGCGCCAGCAGCCCCGGGACAGGGGGCTGGGGCTCTGAAGCTTTCTTT.

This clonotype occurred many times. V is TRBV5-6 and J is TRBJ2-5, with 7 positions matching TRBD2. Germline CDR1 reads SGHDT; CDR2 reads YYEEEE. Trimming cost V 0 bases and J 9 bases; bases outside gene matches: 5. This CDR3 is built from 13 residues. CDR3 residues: CASSLARESAQYF. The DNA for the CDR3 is TGTGCCAGCAGCTTGGCGCGGGAGAGTGCCCAGTACTTC.

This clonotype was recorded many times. This CDR3 reads CASSAPGKDTEAFF. The CDR3 DNA follows: TGTGCCAGCAGCGCCCCCGGGAAAGACACTGAAGCTTTCTTT. This chain connects TRBV9 to TRBJ1-1; no clear D gene. This CDR3 has 14 amino acids. Trimming took off 3 bases at V and 3 bases at J, with 12 bases between the two ends. The germline CDR1 and CDR2 sequences are SGDLS and YYNGEE.

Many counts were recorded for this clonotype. This chain's CDR3 is CASSIVGTSGSGEQFF. CDR3 DNA sequence: TGTGCCAGCAGTATCGTGGGGACTAGCGGGAGCGGCGAGCAGTTCTTC. This chain connects TRBV7-2 to TRBJ2-1; 14 nucleotides agree with TRBD2. In germline, CDR1 is SGHTA, CDR2 FQGNSA. The CDR3 has 16 residues. Germline trimming cut 6 bases from V and 10 bases from J; bases unmatched to any gene: 11.

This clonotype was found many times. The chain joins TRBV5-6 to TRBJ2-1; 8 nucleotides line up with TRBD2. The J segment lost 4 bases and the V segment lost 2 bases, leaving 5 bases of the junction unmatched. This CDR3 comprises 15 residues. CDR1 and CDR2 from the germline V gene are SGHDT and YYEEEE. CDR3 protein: CASSFRTSRYNEQFF. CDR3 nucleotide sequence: TGTGCCAGCAGCTTTAGGACTAGCAGATACAATGAGCAGTTCTTC.